These 15 T cell receptor beta chains came from one sample sequenced in a study of cytomegalovirus exposure and HLA in healthy donors. Using immunoSEQ multiplex PCR, the repertoire was profiled, and TCRdb retains in-frame clones only, with some absent. The sample contains about 150,000 clones, 70% to 90% of which appear only once. The sample was PBMCs. The receptors here all came from a man aged 18 to 30 in good health and CMV-seropositive.

The chain recombines TRBV7-2 with TRBJ2-7; a possible D gene is TRBD1 (5 bases). The CDR3 totals 15 residues. V gave up 5 bases and J gave up 3 bases, with 17 bases separating them. Germline assignment: CDR1 SGHTA and CDR2 FQGNSA. CDR3 amino acids: CASSPSQGRDYEQYF. The CDR3 nucleotides are TGTGCCAGCAGCCCGTCCCAGGGTAGAGACTACGAGCAGTACTTC.

J is TRBJ1-5 and V is TRBV10-2, with D possibly being TRBD1 (6 bases). Trimming cost V 4 bases and J 3 bases, with 13 bases left between them. Germline V gene data show CDR1 as WSHSY and CDR2 as SAAADI. The CDR3 loop spans 15 amino acids. The CDR3 DNA sequence: TGCGCCAGCAGTGTCGTTAGGGACACCAATCAGCCCCAGCATTTT. Its protein product is CASSVVRDTNQPQHF.

The rearrangement joins TRBV19 to TRBJ1-2; D is unclear. The germline CDR1 and CDR2 sequences are LNHDA and SQIVND (reference sequence). This CDR3 is built from 13 residues. V lost 7 bases and J 0 bases, leaving 9 bases between the germline ends. The CDR3 here is CASTTGANYGYTF. CDR3 DNA: TGTGCCAGTACGACTGGAGCTAACTATGGCTACACCTTC.

The chain uses TRBV6-5 and TRBJ1-5, with no clear D. The V end was cut by 4 bases, the J end by 0 bases, with 10 bases between. From germline, CDR1 is MNHEY and CDR2 SVGAGI. The CDR3 is 15 amino acids. The CDR3 coding sequence is TGTGCCAGCAGTTTACAGATCGATAGCAATCAGCCCCAGCATTTT. Protein sequence: CASSLQIDSNQPQHF.

The chain combines TRBV2 with TRBJ2-5; TRBD1 aligns across 10 bases. The CDR3 is 12 residues long. V lost 10 bases, J lost 9 bases, and 8 bases stayed unmatched. Germline CDR1 is SNHLY and CDR2 is FYNNEI. The CDR3 nucleotides read TGTGCCATGGGGGGGACAGGGGAGGCCCAGTACTTC. It specifies CAMGGTGEAQYF.

The rearrangement joins TRBV18 to TRBJ1-3; TRBD1 matches 7 bases. The V segment lost 3 bases and the J segment 0 bases; nucleotides outside the gene matches: 14. Germline CDR1 KGHSH, CDR2 LQKENI. This CDR3 has 19 residues. The CDR3 DNA reads as TGTGCCAGCTCACCTAACGGACTGGACAGGTCCAGCTCTGGAAACACCATATATTTT. It encodes CASSPNGLDRSSSGNTIYF.

The rearrangement uses TRBV2 and TRBJ2-1; the D gene is possibly TRBD2 (6 bases). The CDR3 totals 15 residues. The V and J ends lost 6 bases and 0 bases respectively, with 12 bases between them. Looked up from germline, CDR1 is SNHLY and CDR2 is FYNNEI. CDR3 coding DNA: TGTGCCAGCAGCGGGACTTCTGGCTCCTACAATGAGCAGTTCTTC. This sequence encodes CASSGTSGSYNEQFF. Drawing the rest from reference TRBV2 and TRBJ2-1, the complete variable domain is EPEVTQTPSHQVTQMGQEVILRCVPISNHLYFYWYRQILGQKVEFLVSFYNNEISEKSEIFDDQFSVERPDGSNFTLKIRSTKLEDSAMYFCASSGTSGSYNEQFFGPGTRLTVL.

This chain connects TRBV10-2 to TRBJ2-3; 8 nucleotides align to TRBD2. Unmatched junction bases numbered 20, after V lost 6 bases and J lost 0 bases. The CDR3 totals 20 residues. Germline V gene data show CDR1 as WSHSY and CDR2 as SAAADI. In nucleotides, the CDR3 is TGCGCCAGCAGAGAAGTTCCGGGACTAGGGGCTAGTACTAGCACAGATACGCAGTATTTT. It translates to CASREVPGLGASTSTDTQYF.

The chain couples TRBV27 to TRBJ2-5; 9 bases fit TRBD2. V was clipped by 5 bases and J by 3 bases; unmatched bases: 4. CDR3 length: 14 amino acids. The V gene's germline CDR1 is MNHEY and CDR2 SMNVEV (reference sequence). In DNA form, the CDR3 reads TGTGCCAGCAGTATAATAGCGGGAGAAGAGACCCAGTACTTC. Amino acid sequence: CASSIIAGEETQYF.

The chain links TRBV7-9 to TRBJ2-2; weak D call: TRBD2 (6 bases). Germline CDR1 and CDR2: SEHNR and FQNEAQ (reference sequence). The V and J ends lost 4 bases and 6 bases respectively, with 27 bases between them. CDR3 length equals 19 residues. For the CDR3, the DNA is TGTGCCAGCAGCTCCCGTGGAGGGGAGCTCGGGGGAGGTGCCGGGGAGCTGTTTTTT. Translated, it gives CASSSRGGELGGGAGELFF.

The chain is built from TRBV11-2 and TRBJ2-1; 7 bases fit TRBD2. The length of the CDR3 is 12 residues. V dropped 11 bases and J dropped 5; count of bases not matched to a gene: 6. The germline V gene encodes CDR1 SGHAT and CDR2 FQNNGV. In nucleotides, the CDR3 is TGTGCCCGGGGAGGGATAAACAATGAGCAGTTCTTC. This translates into CARGGINNEQFF. The full variable domain, with the rest looked up from reference TRBV11-2 and TRBJ2-1, is EAGVAQSPRYKIIEKRQSVAFWCNPISGHATLYWYQQILGQGPKLLIQFQNNGVVDDSQLPKDRFSAERLKGVDSTLKIQPAKLEDSAVYLCARGGINNEQFFGPGTRLTVL.

The V and J genes are TRBV29-1 and TRBJ2-1; 11 nucleotides match TRBD1. Germline CDR1 reads SQVTM; CDR2 reads ANQGSEA. CDR3 length: 13 amino acids. V gave up 7 bases and J gave up 10 bases; unmatched junction bases: 9. The CDR3 sequence: CSGRDRGFREQFF. CDR3 bases: TGCAGCGGGCGGGACAGGGGGTTTCGCGAGCAGTTCTTC.

The rearrangement links TRBV7-9 to TRBJ2-7; D is perhaps TRBD1 (5 bases). CDR3 length: 15 amino acids. CDR1 and CDR2 from the germline V gene are SEHNR and FQNEAQ (reference sequence). Trimming left V 1 base short and J 4 bases short, with 14 bases between. CDR3 DNA: TGTGCCAGCAGCTTAGTACAGGTTGAGATGTACGAGCAGTACTTC. Its translation is CASSLVQVEMYEQYF.

The genes are TRBV18 and TRBJ1-2, with 9 positions matching TRBD1. The V segment lost 0 bases and the J segment 5 bases; nucleotides outside the gene matches: 1. Germline loops: CDR1 KGHSH, CDR2 LQKENI. The CDR3 has 14 amino acids. This CDR3 is CASSPPTGGYGYTF. The CDR3 DNA follows: TGTGCCAGCTCACCACCGACAGGGGGGTATGGCTACACCTTC. Full variable domain (missing parts from reference TRBV18 and TRBJ1-2): NAGVMQNPRHLVRRRGQEARLRCSPMKGHSHVYWYRQLPEEGLKFMVYLQKENIIDESGMPKERFSAEFPKEGPSILRIQQVVRGDSAAYFCASSPPTGGYGYTFGSGTRLTVV.

About this clone: Its ends do not fully match the called genes, so a read error is possible. Other nucleotide sequences in the sample specify the same CDR3. The V and J genes are TRBV25-1 and TRBJ1-2; the match to TRBD1 covers 10 bases. This CDR3 comprises 17 residues. CDR1 is MGHDK and CDR2 is SYGVNS in the germline V gene. The CDR3 nucleotides are TGTGCCAGCAGTGAATTGGGGACAGGGGAAAATAACTATGGTTACACCTTC. Translating it yields CASSELGTGENNYGYTF.